The sequence of this T cell receptor (beta chain) was determined in a study of T cell responses to AZD1222 COVID-19 vaccine. As concerns this clone: What it binds is unknown.

Points from the study as a whole: Recipients of AZD1222 seropositive at baseline numbered only 5 to 7. Repertoires were obtained only post-peak T cell response.

Some clones are missing from TCRdb's copy, which holds only in-frame ones; the method was immunoSEQ multiplex PCR. The table includes tens of thousands of clones, approximately 90% detected once. The CDR3 extends over 15 amino acids. In germline, CDR1 is LGHDT, CDR2 YNNKEL (reference sequence). The V gene lost 1 base and the J gene lost 5 bases, with 14 bases spanning the gap. The chain carries TRBV3-1 (or the pseudogene TRBV3-2) and TRBJ2-5; a weak D match, TRBD2 (5 bases). This material consisted of peripheral blood, taken 28 days after the second AZD1222 dose. The TCR comes from an adult who received the AZD1222 COVID-19 vaccine. DNA of the CDR3: TGTGCCAGCAGCCAAGGGGAGAGAATCTCGGAGACCCAGTACTTC. Residues: CASSQGERISETQYF.